This T cell receptor (beta chain) was sequenced during a study of CD8 T cells in ankylosing spondylitis. From the 5' RACE reads, TCRdb called clonotypes with MiXCR, one entry per CDR3 protein. The table lists some 140,000 distinct CDR3 sequences, more than 7% of them singletons. The CDR3 has 11 amino acids. Germline loops: CDR1 ENHRY, CDR2 SYGVKD. Trimming stripped 2 bases from V and 5 bases from J, with 2 bases between. The chain couples TRBV10-3 to TRBJ2-3; D not certain. Sequencing input: synovial fluid, either unsorted or a sorted T cell fraction (not recorded which). The sequence was obtained from a male donor with ankylosing spondylitis. The CDR3 is CAISEGDTQYF. The CDR3 DNA follows: TGTGCCATCAGTGAGGGAGATACGCAGTATTTT.